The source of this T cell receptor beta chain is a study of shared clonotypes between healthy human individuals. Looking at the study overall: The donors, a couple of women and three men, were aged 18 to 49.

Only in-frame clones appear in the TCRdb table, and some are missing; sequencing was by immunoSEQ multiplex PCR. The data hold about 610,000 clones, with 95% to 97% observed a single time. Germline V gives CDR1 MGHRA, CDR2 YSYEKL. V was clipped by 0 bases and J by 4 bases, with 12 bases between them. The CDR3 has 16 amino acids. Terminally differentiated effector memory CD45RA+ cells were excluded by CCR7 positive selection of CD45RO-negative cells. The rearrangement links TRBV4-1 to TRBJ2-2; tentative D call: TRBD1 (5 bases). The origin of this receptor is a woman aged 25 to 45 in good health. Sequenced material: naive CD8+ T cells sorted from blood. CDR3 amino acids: CASSQDGQGFTGELFF. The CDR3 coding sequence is TGCGCCAGCAGCCAAGATGGTCAGGGATTCACCGGGGAGCTGTTTTTT.